This TCR beta chain was captured in a study of HIV-infected patients and healthy controls. Points from the study as a whole: The study did not determine the donors' HLA types. Slight age and sex differences between study cohorts did not explain the diversity differences. HIV+ repertoires were severely depleted of MAIT alpha-chain CDR3s, unlike healthy controls. Compared with untreated HIV+ repertoires, healthy controls showed roughly threefold more distinct CDR3s and higher Shannon diversity.

No cell fractionation was done, so the repertoire covers all unsorted peripheral blood T cells. The CDR3 runs to 17 residues. The junction had 11 bases not matched to a gene; V was cut back by 4 bases and J by 5 bases. Germline lookup yields CDR1 SGHAT and CDR2 FQNNGV. cDNA was made from approximately 0.55 ug RNA using alpha and beta constant primers. Separate chain-specific third strand synthesis with multiplexing indices produced the alpha and beta libraries. TCRdb itself ran the 5' RACE reads through MiXCR, one entry per CDR3 protein. The data hold more than 15,000 distinct CDR3 sequences, with roughly 9% observed a single time. This clonotype was counted at least ten times. The antigen is unknown.

This chain uses TRBV11-2 with TRBJ2-1; 10 nucleotides match TRBD1. The specimen was blood. The source of this sequence is an adult in good health. The CDR3 protein is CASSSKGQGLSDNEQFF. DNA for the CDR3: TGTGCCAGCAGCTCCAAGGGACAGGGGTTAAGCGACAATGAGCAGTTCTTC.